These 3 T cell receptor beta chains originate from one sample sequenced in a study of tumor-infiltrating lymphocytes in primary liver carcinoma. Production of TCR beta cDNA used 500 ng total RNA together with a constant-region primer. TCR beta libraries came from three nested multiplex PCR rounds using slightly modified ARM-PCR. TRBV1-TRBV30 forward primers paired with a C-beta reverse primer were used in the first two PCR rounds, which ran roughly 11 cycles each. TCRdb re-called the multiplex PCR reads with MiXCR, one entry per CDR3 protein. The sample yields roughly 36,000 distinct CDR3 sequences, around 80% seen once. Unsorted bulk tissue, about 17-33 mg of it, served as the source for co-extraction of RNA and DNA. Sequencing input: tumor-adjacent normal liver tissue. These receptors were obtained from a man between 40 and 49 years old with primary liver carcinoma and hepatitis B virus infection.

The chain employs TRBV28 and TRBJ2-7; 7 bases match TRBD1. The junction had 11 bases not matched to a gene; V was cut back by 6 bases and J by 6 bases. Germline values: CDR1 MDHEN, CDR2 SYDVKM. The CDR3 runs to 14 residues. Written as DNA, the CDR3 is TGTGCCAGCAGCTTGGGACAGTTTGCTGGCGAGCAGTACTTC. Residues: CASSLGQFAGEQYF.

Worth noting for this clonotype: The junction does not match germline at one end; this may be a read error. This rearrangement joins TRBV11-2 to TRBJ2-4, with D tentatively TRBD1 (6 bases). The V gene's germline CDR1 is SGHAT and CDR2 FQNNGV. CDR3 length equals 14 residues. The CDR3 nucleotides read TGTGCCAGCAGCTCCGGGACAAGCGATAACATTCAATACTTC. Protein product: CASSSGTSDNIQYF.

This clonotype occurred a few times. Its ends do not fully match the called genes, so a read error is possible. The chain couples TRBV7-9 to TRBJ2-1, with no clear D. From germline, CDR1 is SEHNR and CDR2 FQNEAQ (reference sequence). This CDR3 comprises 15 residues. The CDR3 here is CASSDGLSENNERFF. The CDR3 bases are TGTGCTAGCAGTGACGGTTTATCCGAAAACAATGAGCGGTTCTTC.